These T cell receptor beta chains were read from a single sample in a study of T cell responses to AZD1222 COVID-19 vaccine. Profiling relied on immunoSEQ multiplex PCR, and the TCRdb table lists in-frame clones only, not all of them. Altogether around 50,000 clones are present, around 84% being singletons, with the ten largest covering 10%. The sequencing here drew on peripheral blood, taken on day 0 of AZD1222 vaccination. These receptors were taken from an adult in good health. Both conserved end residues are part of each CDR3. The D gene is left open where the match is weak. Size is omitted from some rows. Given values are once, few, many or a class for expanded clones.

V gene	D gene	J gene	clone size	CDR3 DNA	CDR3 protein
TRBV4-1	TRBD1	TRBJ1-5	.	TGCGCCAGCAGCCAAGGACAGGGGGAATCTCATCAGCCCCAGCATTTT	CASSQGQGESHQPQHF
TRBV6-5	TRBD2	TRBJ2-3	.	TGTGCCAGCAGTTATGACCTAGCGGGAGGCACAGATACGCAGTATTTT	CASSYDLAGGTDTQYF
TRBV4-3	TRBD2	TRBJ2-1	.	TGCGCCAGCAGCCTAGGACTAGCGGACAATCGTCAGTTCTTC	CASSLGLADNRQFF
TRBV18	.	TRBJ2-3	.	TGTGCCAGCTCACCGTTCACAGATACGCAGTATTTT	CASSPFTDTQYF
TRBV7-9	.	TRBJ1-1	.	TGTGCCAGCAGCTTTCAGGGTCTGGGCACTGAAGCTTTCTTT	CASSFQGLGTEAFF
TRBV7-4	.	TRBJ2-6	.	TGTGCCAGCAGCAGTTTCGGTTCAGCTCACAAAGTCGGGCACGTCCTGACTTTC	CASSSFGSAHKVGHVLTF
TRBV28	TRBD1	TRBJ1-2	few	TGTGCCAGCAGATCGGCAGGGGGCGCTGAAAGAGGCTACACCTTC	CASRSAGGAERGYTF
TRBV6-5	TRBD1	TRBJ1-4	.	TGTGCCAGCGACAGGGGAGGGGAAAAACTGTTTTTT	CASDRGGEKLFF
TRBV28	.	TRBJ1-2	once	TGTGCCAGCAGTTTTGAGGCTGGACTGCCTGGCTACACCTTC	CASSFEAGLPGYTF
TRBV5-1	.	TRBJ2-5	.	TGCGCCAGCAGCTTGGAGTCCGGGAGCCAAGAGACCCAGTACTTC	CASSLESGSQETQYF
TRBV20-1	.	TRBJ1-5	.	TGCAGTGCTAGTGCACCGGGACCCGCTACCCAGCATTTT	CSASAPGPATQHF
TRBV6-6	.	TRBJ1-2	.	TGTGCCAGCAGCCGTGAAGGTACCGCTAACTATGGCTACACCTTC	CASSREGTANYGYTF
TRBV3-1/TRBV3-2	.	TRBJ1-1	.	TGTGCCAGCAGCCAATTTAGTCCAGAGGCGAACACTGAAGCTTTCTTT	CASSQFSPEANTEAFF
TRBV4-1	.	TRBJ1-5	.	TGCGCCAGCAGCCAAGTCGGGGGGGCCGAAAGCAATCAGCCCCAGCATTTT	CASSQVGGAESNQPQHF
TRBV30	.	TRBJ2-2	.	TGTGCCTGGAGTGGTAGAACCGGGGAGCTGTTTTTT	CAWSGRTGELFF
TRBV6-5	.	TRBJ2-1	.	TGTGCCAGCAGTTACGATACCGGGCCGCGGGATGAGCAGTTCTTC	CASSYDTGPRDEQFF
TRBV5-4	.	TRBJ1-1	.	TGTGCCAGCAGCCGAGACGAACAGGGTTTGCCTTTCTTT	CASSRDEQGLPFF
TRBV5-1	.	TRBJ1-1	.	TGCGCCAGCAGCTTGCTCCCGCGGGTCGGGGGCACTGAAGCTTTCTTT	CASSLLPRVGGTEAFF
TRBV3-1/TRBV3-2	.	TRBJ1-2	.	TGTGCCAGCAGCCGGGGGCAGGGGACGGGGAACTATGGCTACACCTTC	CASSRGQGTGNYGYTF
TRBV7-2	TRBD1	TRBJ1-5	.	TGTGCCAGCAGGAAACAGGGGAATAGCAATCAGCCCCAGCATTTT	CASRKQGNSNQPQHF
TRBV11-2	.	TRBJ2-3	.	TGTGCCAGCAGCTTGAATCAAGATACGCAGTATTTT	CASSLNQDTQYF
TRBV7-9	.	TRBJ1-3	.	TGTGCCAGCAGCTTACGGACAGATCGAAACACCATATATTTT	CASSLRTDRNTIYF
TRBV30	TRBD1	TRBJ1-5	few	TGTGCCTGGAGTACACAGGGGACGGGCAATCAGCCCCAGCATTTT	CAWSTQGTGNQPQHF
TRBV6-4	TRBD2	TRBJ2-1	.	TGTGCCAGCAGTGACTATGGGCGGGGGGGCATCGATGAGCAGTTCTTC	CASSDYGRGGIDEQFF
TRBV5-1	TRBD1	TRBJ2-7	.	TGCGCCAGCAGCGGACAGGGGGCAGGTGAGCAGTACTTC	CASSGQGAGEQYF
TRBV4-1	TRBD1	TRBJ2-7	.	TGCGCCAGCAGCTTTACAATGGACAGGGGGAACGAGCAGTACTTC	CASSFTMDRGNEQYF
TRBV6-2/TRBV6-3	.	TRBJ2-7	.	TGTGCCAGCAGTAGACAAACCTACGAGCAGTACTTC	CASSRQTYEQYF
TRBV6-2/TRBV6-3	TRBD1	TRBJ2-7	.	TGTGCCAGCAGTTACTCCGGGACAGGGTCCTACGAGCAGTACTTC	CASSYSGTGSYEQYF
TRBV3-1/TRBV3-2	.	TRBJ1-2	.	TGTGCCAGCAGCCCGGGCTTCCGATATGGCTACACCTTC	CASSPGFRYGYTF
TRBV6-2/TRBV6-3	.	TRBJ1-3	once	TGTGCCAGCAGTTACCGGGGCGGGGGCTTAAGCGCTGGAAACACCATATATTTT	CASSYRGGGLSAGNTIYF
TRBV11-2	TRBD1	TRBJ1-1	.	TGTGCCAGCAGCTCGGGACAGAAATTTGAAGCTTTCTTT	CASSSGQKFEAFF
TRBV5-1	.	TRBJ1-3	.	TGCGCCAGCAGCCTGACAGCATTGAGCTCTGGAAACACCATATATTTT	CASSLTALSSGNTIYF
TRBV3-1/TRBV3-2	TRBD1	TRBJ2-6	.	TGTGCCAGCAGATTTGGGACAGCTGGGGCCAACGTCCTGACTTTC	CASRFGTAGANVLTF
TRBV6-1	TRBD2	TRBJ2-4	.	TGTGCCAGCAGTGAATGGGGTAGCGGGGGGGCCAAGAACATTCAGTACTTC	CASSEWGSGGAKNIQYF
TRBV3-1/TRBV3-2	.	TRBJ2-7	once	TGTGCCAGCAGCTTGCTTTATTCGGAGCAGTACTTC	CASSLLYSEQYF
TRBV6-1	.	TRBJ2-3	.	TGTGCCAGCAGTGAACGGGCAGGGGGCACAGATACGCAGTATTTT	CASSERAGGTDTQYF
TRBV27	.	TRBJ1-5	.	TGTGCCAGCAGTTTAGGGGCCAGGGCTGGCAATCAGCCCCAGCATTTT	CASSLGARAGNQPQHF
TRBV5-1	.	TRBJ1-2	.	TGCGCCAGCAGCTTGGAAACAGGGAGGGGATATGGCTACACCTTC	CASSLETGRGYGYTF
TRBV4-2	TRBD2	TRBJ2-7	.	TGTGCCAGCAGCCGCAGGACTAGCGGACCCTACGAGCAGTACTTC	CASSRRTSGPYEQYF
TRBV5-1	.	TRBJ1-6	once	TGCGCCAGCAGCCCCGATGCCTGGGGGAGCTCCTATAATTCACCCCTCCACTTT	CASSPDAWGSSYNSPLHF
TRBV18	TRBD1	TRBJ1-3	few	TGTGCCAGCTCCCCCGGGACAGGGGGCCGGTCCTCTGGAAACACCATATATTTT	CASSPGTGGRSSGNTIYF
TRBV7-8	.	TRBJ1-2	few	TGTGCCAGCAGCCAGGGTCCCTCGGGCTATGGCTACACCTTC	CASSQGPSGYGYTF